This T cell receptor (beta chain) appears in the sequencing data of a study of Ad26.COV2.S vaccination and SARS-CoV-2 variants. On the study more broadly: Each vaccinee took Ad26.COV2.S intramuscularly, once or twice 56 days apart.

About this clone itself: Its cognate antigen is unknown.

Whole-study results and caveats: Vaccinees displayed broader spike-specific TCR repertoires than placebo recipients.

The protocol was immunoSEQ multiplex PCR, while the TCRdb copy is restricted to in-frame clones and leaves out a portion. The repertoire holds a few hundred thousand clones, with 83% as singletons. This CDR3 has 14 residues. With V trimmed by 5 bases and J by 7 bases, 6 bases remained unmatched. Germline V lookup: CDR1 SGHRS, CDR2 YFSETQ. Treatment meaning: 19 received Ad26.COV2.S at low or high dose, single or two shots; 5 received placebo; per-sample allocation not given. Specimen acquisition occurred on day 63 following the initial vaccine or placebo injection. A Boston adult aged 18-55 years was the donor.

This specimen consisted of peripheral blood, obtained in a trial of Ad26.COV2.S vaccine versus placebo. The J gene is TRBJ2-7, the V gene TRBV5-1; TRBD2 aligns across 13 bases. The origin of this receptor is a person aged 18-65 years who received the Ad26.COV2.S COVID-19 vaccine or a placebo. CDR3 bases: TGCGCCAGCAGTCCCGGGACTAGCGGGGCGGAGCAGTACTTC. Its translation: CASSPGTSGAEQYF.